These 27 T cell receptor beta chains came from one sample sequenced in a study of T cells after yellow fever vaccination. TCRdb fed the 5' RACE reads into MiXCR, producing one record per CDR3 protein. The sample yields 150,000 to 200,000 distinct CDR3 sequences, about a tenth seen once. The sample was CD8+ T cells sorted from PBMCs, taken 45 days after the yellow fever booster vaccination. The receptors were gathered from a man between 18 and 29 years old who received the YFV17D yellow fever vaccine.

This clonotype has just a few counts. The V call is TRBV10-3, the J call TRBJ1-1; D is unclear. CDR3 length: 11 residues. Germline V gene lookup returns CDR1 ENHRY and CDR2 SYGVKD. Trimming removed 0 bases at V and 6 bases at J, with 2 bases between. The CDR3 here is CAISESSEAFF. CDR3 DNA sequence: TGTGCCATCAGTGAGTCCTCTGAAGCTTTCTTT.

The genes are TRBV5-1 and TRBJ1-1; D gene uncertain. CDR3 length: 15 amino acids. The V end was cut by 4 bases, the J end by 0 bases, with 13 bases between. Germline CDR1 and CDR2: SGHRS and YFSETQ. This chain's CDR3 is CASSQSMGMNTEAFF. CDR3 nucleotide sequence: TGCGCCAGCAGCCAAAGCATGGGGATGAACACTGAAGCTTTCTTT.

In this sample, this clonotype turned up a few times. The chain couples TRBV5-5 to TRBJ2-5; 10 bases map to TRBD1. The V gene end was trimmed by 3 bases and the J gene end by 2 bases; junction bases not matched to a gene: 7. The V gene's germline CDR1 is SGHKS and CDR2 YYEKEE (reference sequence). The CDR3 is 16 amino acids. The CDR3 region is CASSSGTGERQETQYF. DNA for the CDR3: TGTGCCAGCAGCTCCGGGACAGGGGAAAGACAAGAGACCCAGTACTTC.

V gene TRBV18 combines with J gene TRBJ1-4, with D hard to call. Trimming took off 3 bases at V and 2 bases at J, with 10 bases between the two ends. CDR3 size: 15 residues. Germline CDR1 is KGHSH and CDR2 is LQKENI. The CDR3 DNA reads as TGTGCCAGCTCACCGGAAATAACGACTAATGAAAAACTGTTTTTT. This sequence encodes CASSPEITTNEKLFF.

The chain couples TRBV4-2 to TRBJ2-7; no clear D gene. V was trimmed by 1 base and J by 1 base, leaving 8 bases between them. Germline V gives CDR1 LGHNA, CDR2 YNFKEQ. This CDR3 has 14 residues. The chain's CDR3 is CASSQVPQSYEQYF. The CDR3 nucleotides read TGTGCCAGCAGCCAAGTACCACAGTCCTACGAGCAGTACTTC.

CDR3 amino acids: CASSAPGLQGSGTEAFF. The CDR3 DNA sequence: TGCGCCAGCAGCGCCCCCGGGCTCCAGGGGTCGGGCACTGAAGCTTTCTTT. The chain joins TRBV4-1 to TRBJ1-1; D perhaps matches TRBD1 (6 bases). Trimming removed 5 bases from V and 4 bases from J, with 23 bases in between. CDR3 size: 17 residues. Germline V gene data show CDR1 as MGHRA and CDR2 as YSYEKL.

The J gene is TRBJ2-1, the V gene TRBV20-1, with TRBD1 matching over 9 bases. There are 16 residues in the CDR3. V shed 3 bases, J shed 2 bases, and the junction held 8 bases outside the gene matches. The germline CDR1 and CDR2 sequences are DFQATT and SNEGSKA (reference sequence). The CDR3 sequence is CSARQFGTGTYNEQFF. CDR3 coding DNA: TGCAGTGCTAGGCAATTTGGGACAGGGACCTACAATGAGCAGTTCTTC.

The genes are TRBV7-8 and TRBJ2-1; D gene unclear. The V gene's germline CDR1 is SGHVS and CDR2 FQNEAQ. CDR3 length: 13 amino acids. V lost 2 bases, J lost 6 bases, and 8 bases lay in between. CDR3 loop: CASSLLGFNEQFF. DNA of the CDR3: TGTGCCAGCAGCTTATTGGGGTTCAATGAGCAGTTCTTC.

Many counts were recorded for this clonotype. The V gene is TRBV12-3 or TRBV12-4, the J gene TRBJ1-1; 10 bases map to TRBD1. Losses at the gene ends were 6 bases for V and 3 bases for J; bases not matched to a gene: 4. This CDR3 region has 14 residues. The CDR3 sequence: CASRRGQGHTEAFF. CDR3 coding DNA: TGTGCCAGCAGGAGGGGACAGGGGCACACTGAAGCTTTCTTT.

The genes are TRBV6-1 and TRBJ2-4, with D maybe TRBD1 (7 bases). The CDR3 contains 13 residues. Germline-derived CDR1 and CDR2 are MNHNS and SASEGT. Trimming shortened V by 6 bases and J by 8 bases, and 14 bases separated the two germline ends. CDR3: CASREQGEDIQYF. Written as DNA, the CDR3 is TGTGCCAGCAGGGAGCAGGGGGAGGACATTCAGTACTTC.

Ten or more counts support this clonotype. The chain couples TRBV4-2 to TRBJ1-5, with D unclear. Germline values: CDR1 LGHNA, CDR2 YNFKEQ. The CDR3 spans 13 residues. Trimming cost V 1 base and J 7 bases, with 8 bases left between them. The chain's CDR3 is CASSQVVGQPQHF. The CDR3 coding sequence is TGTGCCAGCAGCCAAGTGGTGGGCCAGCCCCAGCATTTT.

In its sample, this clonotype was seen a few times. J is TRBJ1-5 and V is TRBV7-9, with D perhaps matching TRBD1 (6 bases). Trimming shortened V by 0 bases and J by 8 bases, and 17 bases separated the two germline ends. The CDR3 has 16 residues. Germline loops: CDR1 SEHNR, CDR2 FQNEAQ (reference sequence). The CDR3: CASSLALVGGVEPQHF. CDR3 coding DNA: TGTGCCAGCAGCTTAGCGTTGGTTGGGGGCGTTGAGCCCCAGCATTTT.

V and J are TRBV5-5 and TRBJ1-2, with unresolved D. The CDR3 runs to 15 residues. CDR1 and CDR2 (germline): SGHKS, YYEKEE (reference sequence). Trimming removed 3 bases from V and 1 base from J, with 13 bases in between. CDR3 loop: CASSWRNGDNYGYTF. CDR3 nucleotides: TGTGCCAGCAGCTGGAGGAATGGCGATAACTATGGCTACACCTTC.

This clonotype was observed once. The CDR3 is CASSPYYGYTF. The CDR3 DNA is TGTGCCAGCAGCCCCTACTATGGCTACACCTTC. The J gene is TRBJ1-2, the V gene TRBV6-2 or TRBV6-3; D call uncertain. The CDR3 consists of 11 residues. The germline V and J ends were trimmed by 6 bases and 3 bases, with 5 bases remaining between them. CDR1 is MNHEY and CDR2 is SVGEGT in the germline V gene.

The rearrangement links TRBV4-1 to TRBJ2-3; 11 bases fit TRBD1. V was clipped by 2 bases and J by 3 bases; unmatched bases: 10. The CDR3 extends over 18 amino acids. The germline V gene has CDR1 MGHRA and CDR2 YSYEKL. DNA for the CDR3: TGCGCCAGCAGCCAAAAAAGAGGAGGGGACAGGGGGACAGATACGCAGTATTTT. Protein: CASSQKRGGDRGTDTQYF.

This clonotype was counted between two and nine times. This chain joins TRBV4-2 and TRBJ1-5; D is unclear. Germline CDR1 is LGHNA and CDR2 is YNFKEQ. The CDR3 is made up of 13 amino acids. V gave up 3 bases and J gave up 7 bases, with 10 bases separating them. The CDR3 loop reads CASSQYLVQPQHF. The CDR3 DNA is TGTGCCAGCAGCCAGTACCTAGTCCAGCCCCAGCATTTT.

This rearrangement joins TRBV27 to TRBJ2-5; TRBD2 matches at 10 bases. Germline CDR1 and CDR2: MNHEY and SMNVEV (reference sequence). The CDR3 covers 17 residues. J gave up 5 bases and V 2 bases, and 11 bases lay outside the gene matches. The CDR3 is CASSLPGSGGNLETQYF. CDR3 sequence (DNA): TGTGCCAGCAGTTTACCAGGTAGCGGGGGGAACTTGGAGACCCAGTACTTC.

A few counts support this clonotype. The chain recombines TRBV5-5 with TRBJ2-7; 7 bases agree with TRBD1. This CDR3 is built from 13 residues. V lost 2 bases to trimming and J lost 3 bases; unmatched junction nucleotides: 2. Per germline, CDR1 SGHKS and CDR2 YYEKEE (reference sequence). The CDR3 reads CASSLGTVYEQYV. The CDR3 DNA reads TGTGCCAGCAGCTTAGGGACAGTCTACGAGCAGTACGTC.

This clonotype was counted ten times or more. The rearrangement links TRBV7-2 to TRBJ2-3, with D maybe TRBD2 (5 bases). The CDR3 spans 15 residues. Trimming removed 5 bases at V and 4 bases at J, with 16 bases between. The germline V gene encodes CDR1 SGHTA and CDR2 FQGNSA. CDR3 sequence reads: CASSPERRMADTQYF. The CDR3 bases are TGTGCCAGCAGCCCCGAGCGGCGCATGGCAGATACGCAGTATTTT.

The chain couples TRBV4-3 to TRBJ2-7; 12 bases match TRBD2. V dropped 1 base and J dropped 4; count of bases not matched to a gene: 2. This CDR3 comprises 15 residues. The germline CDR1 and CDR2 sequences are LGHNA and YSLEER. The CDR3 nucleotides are TGCGCCAGCAGCCAAGGGACTAGCGGGGTTTACGAGCAGTACTTC. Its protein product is CASSQGTSGVYEQYF.

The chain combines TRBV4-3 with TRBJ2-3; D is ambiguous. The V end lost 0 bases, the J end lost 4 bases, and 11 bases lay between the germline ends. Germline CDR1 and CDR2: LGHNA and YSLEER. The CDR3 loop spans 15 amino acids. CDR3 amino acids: CASSQDEWLADTQYF. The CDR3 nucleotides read TGCGCCAGCAGCCAAGACGAATGGCTTGCAGATACGCAGTATTTT.

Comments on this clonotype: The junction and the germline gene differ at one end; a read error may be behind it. The CDR3 sequence: CASSFRDRDYEKYF. CDR3 nucleotide sequence: TGTGCCAGCAGTTTCCGGGACAGGGACTACGAGAAGTACTTC. This chain joins TRBV9 and TRBJ2-7; 9 bases are a match to TRBD1. Germline V gene lookup returns CDR1 SGDLS and CDR2 YYNGEE. This CDR3 spans 14 amino acids.

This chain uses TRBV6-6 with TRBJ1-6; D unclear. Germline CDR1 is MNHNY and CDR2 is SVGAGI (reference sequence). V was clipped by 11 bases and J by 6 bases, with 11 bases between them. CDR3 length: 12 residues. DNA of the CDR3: TGTGCCGGTCAGACGGGTAATTCACCCCTCCACTTT. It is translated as CAGQTGNSPLHF.

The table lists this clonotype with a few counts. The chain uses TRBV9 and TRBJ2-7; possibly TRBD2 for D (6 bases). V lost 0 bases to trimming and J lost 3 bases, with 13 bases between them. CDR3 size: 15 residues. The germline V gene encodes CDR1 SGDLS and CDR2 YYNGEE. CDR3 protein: CASSVGLAGSYEQYF. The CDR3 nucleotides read TGTGCCAGCAGCGTAGGTTTGGCGGGGAGCTACGAGCAGTACTTC.

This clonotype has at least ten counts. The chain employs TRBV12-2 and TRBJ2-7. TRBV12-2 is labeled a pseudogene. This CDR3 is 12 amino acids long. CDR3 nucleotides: TGTGCAAGTCGCTTACACTCCTACGAGCAGTACGTC. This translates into CASRLHSYEQYV.

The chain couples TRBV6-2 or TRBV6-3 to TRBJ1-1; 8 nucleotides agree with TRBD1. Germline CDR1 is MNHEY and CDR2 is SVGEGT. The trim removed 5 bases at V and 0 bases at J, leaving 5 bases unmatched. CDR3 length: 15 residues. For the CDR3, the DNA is TGTGCCAGCAGTCCCGGGACAGGACTGAACACTGAAGCTTTCTTT. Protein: CASSPGTGLNTEAFF.

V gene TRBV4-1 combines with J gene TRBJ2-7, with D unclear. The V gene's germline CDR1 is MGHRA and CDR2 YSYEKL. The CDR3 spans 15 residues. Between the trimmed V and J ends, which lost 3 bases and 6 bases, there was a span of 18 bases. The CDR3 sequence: CASSQTPSRSLEQYF. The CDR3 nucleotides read TGCGCCAGCAGCCAGACTCCAAGCCGCTCTCTCGAGCAGTACTTC.